The 28 T cell receptor beta chains in this list originate from one sample, sequenced in a study of T cell changes during pregnancy in multiple sclerosis. Data came from immunoSEQ multiplex PCR; TCRdb stores just in-frame clones and leaves some out. The repertoire holds roughly 75,000 clones, with about 93% as singletons. The sequenced sample was peripheral blood, obtained after pregnancy. Receptor source: a female donor in good health, enrolled as a control in a pregnancy study.

The sample holds a few counts of this clone. This rearrangement joins TRBV30 to TRBJ1-1; tentatively, D is TRBD1 (5 bases). The CDR3 totals 11 residues. CDR1 is GTSNPN and CDR2 is SVGIG in the germline V gene (reference sequence). Trimming left V 3 bases short and J 10 bases short, with 12 bases between. CDR3 sequence (DNA): TGTGCCTGGAGCGCGGGGGGAGTAGCTTTCTTT. Amino acids: CAWSAGGVAFF.

A single count supports this clone. The genes are TRBV7-2 and TRBJ2-2; D is perhaps TRBD2 (5 bases). Trimming stripped 3 bases from V and 4 bases from J, with 15 bases between. Germline-derived CDR1 and CDR2 are SGHTA and FQGNSA. This CDR3 comprises 16 residues. CDR3 bases: TGTGCCAGCAGCTTCCGGGGTCTAGCAGCCACCGGGGAGCTGTTTTTT. Amino acid sequence: CASSFRGLAATGELFF. The full variable domain, rest sourced from reference TRBV7-2 and TRBJ2-2, is GAGVSQSPSNKVTEKGKDVELRCDPISGHTALYWYRQSLGQGLEFLIYFQGNSAPDKSGLPSDRFSAERTGGSVSTLTIQRTQQEDSAVYLCASSFRGLAATGELFFGEGSRLTVL.

The chain employs TRBV9 and TRBJ1-1; D is ambiguous. V was cut by 4 bases and J by 1 base, with 8 bases left in between. Germline loops: CDR1 SGDLS, CDR2 YYNGEE. This CDR3 has 13 amino acids. The CDR3 DNA reads as TGTGCCAGCAGCCCCCGAGGGAACACTGAAGCTTTCTTT. Its protein is CASSPRGNTEAFF. Looking up the rest from reference TRBV9 and TRBJ1-1 gives the full variable domain: DSGVTQTPKHLITATGQRVTLRCSPRSGDLSVYWYQQSLDQGLQFLIQYYNGEERAKGNILERFSAQQFPDLHSELNLSSLELGDSALYFCASSPRGNTEAFFGQGTRLTVV.

The chain has TRBV5-1 and TRBJ2-3; unclear D gene. V shed 1 base and J shed 4 bases, with 7 bases lying between them. The CDR3 runs to 13 residues. Germline CDR1 reads SGHRS; CDR2 reads YFSETQ. The CDR3 here is CASSLLWPDTQYF. As DNA, the CDR3 is TGCGCCAGCAGCTTGCTGTGGCCAGATACGCAGTATTTT. Full variable domain (outside the CDR3, taken from reference TRBV5-1 and TRBJ2-3): KAGVTQTPRYLIKTRGQQVTLSCSPISGHRSVSWYQQTPGQGLQFLFEYFSETQRNKGNFPGRFSGRQFSNSRSEMNVSTLELGDSALYLCASSLLWPDTQYFGPGTRLTVL.

This chain links TRBV28 with TRBJ1-2; 7 bases map to TRBD1. The trim removed 2 bases at V and 4 bases at J, leaving 4 bases unmatched. Germline V gives CDR1 MDHEN, CDR2 SYDVKM. The CDR3 spans 14 residues. For the CDR3, the DNA is TGTGCCAGCAGTTTAGAATCAGGGGGCTATGGCTACACCTTC. It codes for CASSLESGGYGYTF.

V is TRBV7-2 and J is TRBJ2-7; a possible D gene is TRBD2 (5 bases). Germline V gene lookup returns CDR1 SGHTA and CDR2 FQGNSA. The CDR3 spans 14 residues. V shed 4 bases and J shed 0 bases, with 10 bases lying between them. The CDR3 bases are TGTGCCAGCAGCTCTGAGGGCGCCTCCTACGAGCAGTACTTC. This translates into CASSSEGASYEQYF.

V and J are TRBV12-1 and TRBJ2-7; TRBD2, as called in the table, went unchecked against the DNA. TRBV12-1 is an annotated pseudogene. The CDR3 has 20 residues. The CDR3 region is CASSQHHGGSGLDFPYEQYF. The CDR3 bases are TGTGCCAGCAGCCAACACCACGGTGGTAGCGGGTTGGATTTCCCCTACGAGCAGTACTTC.

CDR3: CASSLSAGVETQYF. CDR3 nucleotide sequence: TGTGCCAGCAGCTTATCCGCGGGAGTGGAGACCCAGTACTTC. V is TRBV7-9 and J is TRBJ2-5, with 7 bases fitting TRBD2. There are 14 residues in the CDR3. V dropped 2 bases and J dropped 5; count of bases not matched to a gene: 5. Germline V gene data show CDR1 as SEHNR and CDR2 as FQNEAQ (reference sequence).

CDR3 residues: CASSEVFGGSSYNEQFF. The DNA for the CDR3 is TGTGCCAGCAGTGAGGTTTTTGGCGGGAGCTCCTACAATGAGCAGTTCTTC. The chain has TRBV6-1 and TRBJ2-1; 7 bases are a match to TRBD2. This CDR3 contains 17 residues. With 3 bases clipped from V and 0 bases from J, the junction kept 8 bases outside the gene matches. CDR1 MNHNS and CDR2 SASEGT come from the germline V gene.

V is TRBV19 and J is TRBJ1-5, with no clear D. This CDR3 has 15 amino acids. V lost 7 bases and J 4 bases, leaving 17 bases between the germline ends. CDR1 LNHDA and CDR2 SQIVND come from the germline V gene (reference sequence). CDR3 protein: CASKVDSSVNQPQHF. The CDR3 DNA reads TGTGCCAGTAAAGTTGACTCATCCGTAAATCAGCCCCAGCATTTT.

The rearrangement joins TRBV19 to TRBJ2-2, with D tentatively TRBD1 (6 bases). Trimming cost V 0 bases and J 5 bases, with 13 bases left between them. Germline CDR1 reads LNHDA; CDR2 reads SQIVND (reference sequence). The CDR3 runs 16 residues. The CDR3 sequence is CASSIEGGWRTGELFF. Written as DNA, the CDR3 is TGTGCCAGTAGTATAGAAGGGGGATGGAGGACCGGGGAGCTGTTTTTT.

This chain connects TRBV9 to TRBJ2-3, with no clear D. Trimming removed 9 bases at V and 4 bases at J, with 18 bases between. Germline V gives CDR1 SGDLS, CDR2 YYNGEE. The length of the CDR3 is 14 residues. The CDR3: CANHRDSKPDTQYF. CDR3 in DNA: TGTGCCAACCATCGAGACTCAAAACCAGATACGCAGTATTTT.

The chain couples TRBV15 to TRBJ1-2; 7 positions agree with TRBD1. The V gene end was trimmed by 2 bases and the J gene end by 3 bases; junction bases not matched to a gene: 9. CDR3 length: 16 amino acids. CDR1 and CDR2 (germline): LNHNV, YYDKDF (reference sequence). The CDR3 here is CATSRNYWDSDYGYTF. CDR3 nucleotides: TGTGCCACCAGCAGAAATTATTGGGACAGCGACTATGGCTACACCTTC.

As DNA, the CDR3 is TGTGCCAGTAGTATAGGTTCAGGGCTCCAAGAGACCCAGTACTTC. Amino acids: CASSIGSGLQETQYF. The chain joins TRBV19 to TRBJ2-5; tentative D call: TRBD1 (5 bases). This CDR3 comprises 15 residues. CDR1 is LNHDA and CDR2 is SQIVND in the germline V gene (reference sequence). Trimming stripped 1 base from V and 1 base from J, with 10 bases between. Based on the CDR3 plus reference TRBV19 and TRBJ2-5, the full variable domain is DGGITQSPKYLFRKEGQNVTLSCEQNLNHDAMYWYRQDPGQGLRLIYYSQIVNDFQKGDIAEGYSVSREKKESFPLTVTSAQKNPTAFYLCASSIGSGLQETQYFGPGTRLLVL.

The J gene is TRBJ2-3, the V gene TRBV10-1; the D gene is possibly TRBD1 (5 bases). Trimming cost V 4 bases and J 9 bases, with 17 bases left between them. CDR1 and CDR2 (germline): WNHNN, SYGVQD (reference sequence). This CDR3 spans 14 amino acids. As DNA, the CDR3 is TGCGCCAGCAGTGGGTCTACAGGTGGGGTCACGCAGTATTTT. It codes for CASSGSTGGVTQYF.

The V call is TRBV18, the J call TRBJ1-4; no clear D. Trimming cost V 2 bases and J 4 bases, with 11 bases left between them. This CDR3 spans 15 amino acids. Germline V gene sequence: CDR1 KGHSH, CDR2 LQKENI. The CDR3 protein is CASSPYQQINEKLFF. DNA for the CDR3: TGTGCCAGCTCACCATATCAACAGATTAATGAAAAACTGTTTTTT. The full variable domain, in which reference TRBV18 and TRBJ1-4 provide the parts outside the CDR3, is NAGVMQNPRHLVRRRGQEARLRCSPMKGHSHVYWYRQLPEEGLKFMVYLQKENIIDESGMPKERFSAEFPKEGPSILRIQQVVRGDSAAYFCASSPYQQINEKLFFGSGTQLSVL.

The count of this clone is one. The rearrangement links TRBV5-4 to TRBJ1-2; D remains unclear. The V end was cut by 0 bases, the J end by 5 bases, with 8 bases between. The CDR3 loop spans 13 amino acids. Germline V gene data show CDR1 as SGHNT and CDR2 as YYREEE (reference sequence). CDR3 protein: CASSLDRRYGYTF. CDR3 coding DNA: TGTGCCAGCAGCTTGGACAGAAGGTATGGCTACACCTTC.

This chain uses TRBV19 with TRBJ2-7; possibly TRBD2 for D (7 bases). The CDR3 contains 14 residues. The germline V gene has CDR1 LNHDA and CDR2 SQIVND (reference sequence). V was trimmed by 6 bases and J by 4 bases, leaving 16 bases between them. The DNA for the CDR3 is TGTGCCAGTAGCAGGCGGGGGCAGGGGTACGAGCAGTACTTC. It yields the protein CASSRRGQGYEQYF.

The chain is built from TRBV30 and TRBJ2-3; possibly TRBD1 for D (6 bases). Deletions cut 0 bases from V and 3 bases from J, with 10 bases between. Germline V gene lookup returns CDR1 GTSNPN and CDR2 SVGIG (reference sequence). CDR3 length: 14 amino acids. This CDR3 is CAWSVLGGTDTQYF. The CDR3 DNA is TGTGCCTGGAGTGTACTAGGGGGAACAGATACGCAGTATTTT.

V and J are TRBV5-1 and TRBJ2-1; no clear D. The CDR3 is 16 amino acids. The V gene's germline CDR1 is SGHRS and CDR2 YFSETQ. The ends were cut back, 0 bases at V and 0 bases at J, with 10 bases in the middle. Written as DNA, the CDR3 is TGCGCCAGCAGCTTGGGCGGAGATAGCTCCTACAATGAGCAGTTCTTC. This encodes CASSLGGDSSYNEQFF.

The chain links TRBV28 to TRBJ2-5; TRBD2 aligns across 7 bases. Germline lookup yields CDR1 MDHEN and CDR2 SYDVKM. This CDR3 has 16 residues. Trimming took 6 bases from V and 4 from J; bases not matched to a gene: 14. CDR3 sequence: CASSQRDYWGIETQYF. The CDR3 nucleotides read TGTGCCAGCAGCCAAAGGGACTACTGGGGGATAGAGACCCAGTACTTC.

The V gene is TRBV5-1, the J gene TRBJ1-3; D perhaps matches TRBD1 (5 bases). Trimming pared 4 bases from V and 1 base from J, leaving 15 bases between. The CDR3 sequence is 16 residues long. Per germline, CDR1 SGHRS and CDR2 YFSETQ. CDR3 residues: CASSVLSTDSGNTIYF. The CDR3 DNA reads as TGCGCCAGCAGCGTACTATCGACAGATTCTGGAAACACCATATATTTT.

The chain links TRBV9 to TRBJ2-5; no definite D call. The CDR3 has 13 residues. With 4 bases removed from V and 2 bases from J, the gap between germline ends came to 9 bases. CDR1 is SGDLS, CDR2 YYNGEE, per germline. CDR3 in DNA: TGTGCCAGCAGCCCCAGCGATCAAGAGACCCAGTACTTC. Amino acid sequence: CASSPSDQETQYF.

J is TRBJ2-1 and V is TRBV10-3; the match to TRBD2 covers 7 bases. V was pared by 3 bases and J by 0 bases, with 8 bases of the junction left unmatched. This CDR3 is built from 17 residues. Per the germline V gene, CDR1 is ENHRY and CDR2 is SYGVKD. The CDR3 DNA sequence: TGTGCCATCAGTGAACTCATACTAGCGAGCTCCTACAATGAGCAGTTCTTC. Protein product: CAISELILASSYNEQFF.

CDR3 amino acids: CASSVGDEGAGELFF. CDR3 in DNA: TGTGCCAGCAGCGTAGGTGACGAGGGGGCCGGGGAGCTGTTTTTT. The chain uses TRBV9 and TRBJ2-2; the D gene is possibly TRBD1 (6 bases). Looked up from germline, CDR1 is SGDLS and CDR2 is YYNGEE. V lost 0 bases, J lost 6 bases, and 12 bases lay in between. The CDR3 is made up of 15 amino acids.

This sequence joins TRBV6-5 and TRBJ2-4; the match to TRBD1 covers 8 bases. This CDR3 contains 14 residues. The germline V gene has CDR1 MNHEY and CDR2 SVGAGI. The V segment lost 6 bases and the J segment 1 base; nucleotides outside the gene matches: 2. The CDR3 DNA reads TGTGCCAGCAGCCGACAGGGGGCCAAAAACATTCAGTACTTC. Its protein product is CASSRQGAKNIQYF.

The chain links TRBV21-1 to TRBJ2-1; the table gives TRBD2 as D, unverified against the DNA. TRBV21-1 is given as a pseudogene. This CDR3 is 11 amino acids long. Here the CDR3 DNA reads TGTGCCAGCAGCACTTACAATGAGCAGTTCTTC. Its translation is CASSTYNEQFF.

CDR3 DNA sequence: TGTGCCTGGAGCGCGCAAGGGGGCTTTTACAATGAGCAGTTCTTC. Protein: CAWSAQGGFYNEQFF. The J gene is TRBJ2-1, the V gene TRBV30; 7 positions match TRBD1. The CDR3 loop spans 15 amino acids. CDR1 and CDR2 (germline): GTSNPN, SVGIG (reference sequence). The J segment lost 4 bases and the V segment lost 3 bases, leaving 9 bases of the junction unmatched.